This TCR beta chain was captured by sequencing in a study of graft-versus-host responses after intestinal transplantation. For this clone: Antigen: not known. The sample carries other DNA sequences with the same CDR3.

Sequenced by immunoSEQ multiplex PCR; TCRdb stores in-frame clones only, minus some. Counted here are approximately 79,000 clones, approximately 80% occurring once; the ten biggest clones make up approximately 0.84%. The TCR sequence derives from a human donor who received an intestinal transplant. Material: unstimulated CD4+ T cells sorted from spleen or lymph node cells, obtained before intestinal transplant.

As DNA, the CDR3 is TGTGCCAGGCGACAGAGCTCCTATAATTCACCCCTCCACTTT. Its protein is CARRQSSYNSPLHF. This chain connects TRBV2 to TRBJ1-6, with D tentatively TRBD1 (5 bases). Trimming pared 9 bases from V and 0 bases from J, leaving 9 bases between. CDR1 and CDR2 (germline): SNHLY, FYNNEI. The CDR3 is 14 residues long.